The rows below give T cell receptor beta chains drawn from one sample of a study of T cell responses to AZD1222 COVID-19 vaccine. The protocol was immunoSEQ multiplex PCR, while the TCRdb copy is restricted to in-frame clones and leaves out a portion. The sample consists of roughly 50,000 clones, roughly 85% of them appearing once. The sample here was peripheral blood, taken on day 0 of AZD1222 vaccination. These receptors were taken from an adult in good health. Both conserved end residues are part of each CDR3.

j_call: TRBJ2-1; v_call: TRBV7-2; cdr3_aa: CASSPQSGTRYNEQFF
j_call: TRBJ2-3; v_call: TRBV2; cdr3_aa: CASNTPTGADTQYF
j_call: TRBJ2-7; v_call: TRBV7-3; cdr3_aa: CASSASGGDYEQYF
j_call: TRBJ1-5; v_call: TRBV6-2/TRBV6-3; cdr3_aa: CASSYSERNQPQHF
j_call: TRBJ1-2; v_call: TRBV27; cdr3_aa: CASSLDWQPGGYTF
j_call: TRBJ1-1; v_call: TRBV6-5; cdr3_aa: CASSSGRNEAFF
j_call: TRBJ2-7; v_call: TRBV9; cdr3_aa: CASSAVGEEQYF
j_call: TRBJ1-6; v_call: TRBV4-3; cdr3_aa: CASSQGTGENSPLHF
j_call: TRBJ2-7; v_call: TRBV5-4; cdr3_aa: CASSLAAGNSYEQYF
j_call: TRBJ1-1; v_call: TRBV7-9; cdr3_aa: CASMSGQGNTEAFF
j_call: TRBJ1-2; v_call: TRBV6-5; cdr3_aa: CASSADSLYGYTF
j_call: TRBJ2-7; v_call: TRBV4-1; cdr3_aa: CASSQDRIYEQYF
j_call: TRBJ2-3; v_call: TRBV7-9; cdr3_aa: CASSLHTDTQYF
j_call: TRBJ1-6; v_call: TRBV19; cdr3_aa: CASSIGGGDSPLHF
j_call: TRBJ2-1; v_call: TRBV7-9; cdr3_aa: CASSPISGGDYNEQFF
j_call: TRBJ1-2; v_call: TRBV4-1; cdr3_aa: CASSQDEAGGSYTF
j_call: TRBJ1-4; v_call: TRBV10-3; cdr3_aa: CAISARQGTNEKLFF